Listed here are 30 T cell receptor beta chains from one sample, sequenced in a study of T cells expressing NK-cell markers. Reanalyzing the 5' RACE reads, TCRdb keeps one entry per CDR3 protein, without DNA. The table lists 450,000 to 600,000 distinct CDR3 sequences, with approximately 3.6% in the top ten. Sequences were obtained from blood T cells: a sorted CD56 or NKG2C T cell subset, CD4+ or CD8+ T cells, or bulk PBMC T cells (not recorded which). The receptors were gathered from a man aged 18 to 29 in good health.

The chain joins TRBV29-1 to TRBJ2-5; the D call of TRBD2 rests on TCRdb alone, since no DNA is present to check it. This CDR3 is 15 amino acids long. Germline V lookup: CDR1 SQVTM, CDR2 ANQGSEA. The CDR3 sequence: CSVEFLAGVQETQYF.

The chain recombines TRBV12-3 or TRBV12-4 with TRBJ2-1; the TCRdb call, TRBD2, lacks DNA for checking. The CDR3 extends over 15 amino acids. This CDR3 reads CASSPDSGRNNEQFF.

The CDR3 region is CASSEAALDRYNEQFF. The chain is built from TRBV2 and TRBJ2-1; no DNA is available, so the TRBD1 call from TCRdb remains unchecked. The CDR3 contains 16 residues. The germline CDR1 and CDR2 sequences are SNHLY and FYNNEI.

The chain links TRBV7-9 to TRBJ2-5; TCRdb names TRBD1, which stays unverified in the absence of DNA. The CDR3 covers 15 residues. CDR1 and CDR2 (germline): SEHNR, FQNEAQ (reference sequence). CDR3 sequence: CASRNNLRTEETQYF.

The V call is TRBV24-1, the J call TRBJ2-1; the D gene TCRdb calls, TRBD2, cannot be checked with no DNA. The CDR3 length is 14 residues. From germline, CDR1 is KGHDR and CDR2 SFDVKD. This CDR3 is CATSDLGGLNEQFF.

This rearrangement joins TRBV7-3 to TRBJ2-1; TCRdb names TRBD1, which stays unverified in the absence of DNA. Germline V gene sequence: CDR1 SGHTA, CDR2 FQGTGA. This CDR3 comprises 14 residues. This chain's CDR3 is CASSLTREDNEQFF.

V is TRBV5-1 and J is TRBJ2-1; TCRdb picks TRBD2, but there is no DNA to check that call. The V gene's germline CDR1 is SGHRS and CDR2 YFSETQ. The length of the CDR3 is 14 residues. This CDR3 is CASTPPEGINEQFF.

J is TRBJ2-1 and V is TRBV6-5; lacking DNA, the TRBD2 call made by TCRdb goes unchecked. CDR1 and CDR2 (germline): MNHEY, SVGAGI. The CDR3 extends over 16 amino acids. CDR3 loop: CASKELGTRGYNEQFF.

The genes are TRBV28 and TRBJ2-3; TCRdb's assignment of TRBD1 cannot be checked, as there is no DNA. CDR3 size: 13 residues. Germline loops: CDR1 MDHEN, CDR2 SYDVKM. The CDR3 here is CASRWTVADTQYF.

The V call is TRBV5-1, the J call TRBJ2-1; without DNA, the TCRdb call of TRBD2 cannot be checked. CDR1 and CDR2 from the germline V gene are SGHRS and YFSETQ. CDR3 length equals 14 residues. CDR3 in amino acids: CASSLVGPENEQFF.

The chain couples TRBV7-8 to TRBJ2-2; TCRdb's D call, TRBD2, is unchecked because there is no DNA. CDR1 SGHVS and CDR2 FQNEAQ come from the germline V gene. CDR3 length: 18 residues. CDR3 amino acids: CASSLTPGGRGNTGELFF.

The rearrangement uses TRBV20-1 and TRBJ1-2; the D call of TRBD1 rests on TCRdb alone, since no DNA is present to check it. Germline CDR1 DFQATT, CDR2 SNEGSKA (reference sequence). The CDR3 consists of 11 residues. CDR3 sequence: CSARVGAGYTF.

J is TRBJ2-2 and V is TRBV3-1. The CDR3 contains 13 residues. The germline V gene encodes CDR1 LGHDT and CDR2 YNNKEL (reference sequence). Here the CDR3 reads CASSPPLVGELFF.

V and J are TRBV7-9 and TRBJ2-1; as DNA is missing, the TRBD1 call by TCRdb cannot be tested. CDR1 is SEHNR and CDR2 is FQNEAQ in the germline V gene (reference sequence). The CDR3 runs to 14 residues. CDR3 loop: CASTAAQGVNEQFF.

The chain recombines TRBV7-2 with TRBJ1-1; with no DNA, the TCRdb D assignment of TRBD1 cannot be verified. Germline loops: CDR1 SGHTA, CDR2 FQGNSA. The CDR3 is 16 amino acids. CDR3 in amino acids: CASSPTRQGMNTEAFF.

The chain combines TRBV20-1 with TRBJ2-3; TCRdb lists TRBD2, though no DNA is available to test this call. This CDR3 has 15 residues. From germline, CDR1 is DFQATT and CDR2 SNEGSKA (reference sequence). CDR3 in amino acids: CSARDWGLAADTQYF.

The gene calls are TRBV4-1 and TRBJ2-2; the D gene TCRdb calls, TRBD1, cannot be checked with no DNA. CDR1 and CDR2 (germline): MGHRA, YSYEKL. CDR3 length: 17 residues. CDR3 in amino acids: CASSQSRGLSNTGELFF.

This rearrangement joins TRBV4-3 to TRBJ2-1; TCRdb designates TRBD1, a call that cannot be tested without DNA. Germline loops: CDR1 LGHNA, CDR2 YSLEER. CDR3 length equals 15 residues. The CDR3 loop reads CASSQDRRGRDEQFF.

The chain combines TRBV27 with TRBJ1-2; TCRdb's D gene call, TRBD1, goes unchecked for lack of DNA. The CDR3 contains 16 residues. CDR1 is MNHEY, CDR2 SMNVEV, per germline (reference sequence). CDR3 in amino acids: CASSPKAGGQVDGYTF.

The CDR3 spells CASSPGQGQTQYF. This chain joins TRBV3-1 and TRBJ2-5; TCRdb names TRBD1, which stays unverified in the absence of DNA. The CDR3 sequence is 13 residues long. Germline-derived CDR1 and CDR2 are LGHDT and YNNKEL (reference sequence).

The J gene is TRBJ2-6, the V gene TRBV12-3 or TRBV12-4; as DNA is missing, the TRBD2 call by TCRdb cannot be tested. This CDR3 contains 17 residues. The CDR3 loop reads CASRIGTAGSGANVLTF.

J is TRBJ1-5 and V is TRBV5-6. The CDR3 has 14 amino acids. In germline, CDR1 is SGHDT, CDR2 YYEEEE. CDR3 in amino acids: CASTSFPSNQPQHF.

The CDR3 here is CASSLTPGHMNEQFF. The chain employs TRBV7-9 and TRBJ2-1; the TCRdb call, TRBD1, lacks DNA for checking. CDR1 SEHNR and CDR2 FQNEAQ come from the germline V gene (reference sequence). The CDR3 runs 15 residues.

J is TRBJ2-3 and V is TRBV24-1; TCRdb reports TRBD2, a call that lacks DNA to check it against. CDR1 is KGHDR, CDR2 SFDVKD, per germline. This CDR3 has 17 residues. CDR3 sequence: CATSDLGLDTSTDTQYF.

V usage is TRBV3-1 and J usage is TRBJ2-1; TCRdb lists TRBD2, though no DNA is available to test this call. This CDR3 has 15 residues. Germline V gives CDR1 LGHDT, CDR2 YNNKEL (reference sequence). Here the CDR3 reads CASSQRLAGDRVQFF.

The genes are TRBV11-2 and TRBJ2-7; the D call from TCRdb, TRBD1, cannot be confirmed without DNA. This CDR3 has 14 residues. Per germline, CDR1 SGHAT and CDR2 FQNNGV. This chain's CDR3 is CASSVGPGAREQYF.

The chain links TRBV7-2 to TRBJ2-7; TCRdb picks TRBD1, but there is no DNA to check that call. Germline CDR1 is SGHTA and CDR2 is FQGNSA. The CDR3 runs to 15 residues. The CDR3 loop reads CASSLPGRGNYEQYF.

The V call is TRBV18, the J call TRBJ2-1; TCRdb designates TRBD2, a call that cannot be tested without DNA. The germline gives CDR1 KGHSH, CDR2 LQKENI. This CDR3 contains 14 residues. Here the CDR3 reads CASSPLDEFNEQFF.

The chain has TRBV6-6 and TRBJ1-2; TCRdb's D call, TRBD1, is unchecked because there is no DNA. The V gene's germline CDR1 is MNHNY and CDR2 SVGAGI (reference sequence). There are 13 residues in the CDR3. The CDR3 reads CASRPPGGHGYTF.

This chain connects TRBV4-2 to TRBJ2-7; as DNA is missing, the TRBD1 call by TCRdb cannot be tested. CDR3 length: 17 amino acids. Germline V gene sequence: CDR1 LGHNA, CDR2 YNFKEQ. CDR3 amino acids: CASSHTGPGSQHYEQYF.